One sample yielded the 23 T cell receptor beta chains listed below, sequenced in a study of shared clonotypes between healthy human individuals. Assay used: immunoSEQ multiplex PCR; TCRdb lists only in-frame clones, some missing. Of some 980,000 clones in the sample, about three quarters were seen once. The sample comprised memory CD4+ T cells sorted from blood. Subset described: CD45RA-negative fraction. The origin of the receptors is a man in his late teens or twenties in good health.

The J gene is TRBJ1-1, the V gene TRBV9; D unresolved. The CDR3 extends over 14 amino acids. Germline V lookup: CDR1 SGDLS, CDR2 YYNGEE. The V and J ends lost 0 bases and 1 base respectively, with 7 bases between them. CDR3 protein: CASSVEWGNTEAFF. For the CDR3, the DNA is TGTGCCAGCAGCGTAGAATGGGGGAACACTGAAGCTTTCTTT.

The chain links TRBV6-6 to TRBJ1-3; possible D gene TRBD1, 6 bases. The length of the CDR3 is 16 residues. Germline loops: CDR1 MNHNY, CDR2 SVGAGI (reference sequence). V was pared by 6 bases and J by 1 base, with 16 bases between. CDR3 in DNA: TGTGCCAGCAGCCCGAGGGGGATAGAATCTGGAAACACCATATATTTT. This codes for CASSPRGIESGNTIYF.

This clone appeared once. The V call is TRBV27, the J call TRBJ1-5, with no clear D. Germline CDR1 is MNHEY and CDR2 is SMNVEV (reference sequence). This CDR3 contains 16 residues. The V end lost 4 bases, the J end lost 1 base, and 14 bases lay between the germline ends. The chain's CDR3 is CASSSPTSWSNQPQHF. The CDR3 DNA follows: TGTGCCAGCAGTTCGCCGACGAGTTGGAGCAATCAGCCCCAGCATTTT.

The chain uses TRBV7-2 and TRBJ2-7; TRBD1 aligns across 8 bases. CDR1 and CDR2 (germline): SGHTA, FQGNSA. This CDR3 has 15 amino acids. V dropped 1 base and J dropped 3; count of bases not matched to a gene: 5. CDR3 nucleotide sequence: TGTGCCAGCAGCTTAGATGCAGGGGGCAACTACGAGCAGTACTTC. Translation: CASSLDAGGNYEQYF. Together with reference TRBV7-2 and TRBJ2-7, the CDR3 gives the full variable domain: GAGVSQSPSNKVTEKGKDVELRCDPISGHTALYWYRQSLGQGLEFLIYFQGNSAPDKSGLPSDRFSAERTGGSVSTLTIQRTQQEDSAVYLCASSLDAGGNYEQYFGPGTRLTVT.

This clone occurred a few times. V and J are TRBV4-1 and TRBJ1-2, with D possibly matching TRBD1 (6 bases). The CDR3 is 14 residues long. Germline lookup yields CDR1 MGHRA and CDR2 YSYEKL. The germline V and J ends were trimmed by 2 bases and 5 bases, with 12 bases remaining between them. DNA for the CDR3: TGCGCCAGCAGCCAACCGAAGGGGGGATATGGCTACACCTTC. Translating gives CASSQPKGGYGYTF.

CDR3: CASSLRGDGYTF. As DNA, the CDR3 is TGTGCCAGCAGCTTACGGGGGGATGGCTACACCTTC. V is TRBV7-9 and J is TRBJ1-2; tentatively, D is TRBD1 (5 bases). Germline loops: CDR1 SEHNR, CDR2 FQNEAQ (reference sequence). V lost 2 bases, J lost 6 bases, and 7 bases lay in between. This CDR3 contains 12 residues.

This chain links TRBV28 with TRBJ1-2; 7 positions match TRBD1. Germline V gene lookup returns CDR1 MDHEN and CDR2 SYDVKM. V lost 6 bases to trimming and J lost 6 bases; unmatched junction nucleotides: 10. The CDR3 covers 14 residues. CDR3 coding DNA: TGTGCCAGCAGCCAGGGGGGGCGCCTAAATGGCTACACCTTC. It translates to CASSQGGRLNGYTF.

The CDR3 DNA reads as TGTGCCAGCAGCGGGGGGTATACGGTTGAGCAGTTCTTC. This codes for CASSGGYTVEQFF. The chain uses TRBV7-2 and TRBJ2-1; D is perhaps TRBD2 (6 bases). Per germline, CDR1 SGHTA and CDR2 FQGNSA. CDR3 size: 13 residues. V shed 5 bases and J shed 9 bases, with 14 bases lying between them.

The rearrangement links TRBV2 to TRBJ2-7, with D unclear. CDR3 length: 11 amino acids. Germline V CDR1 and CDR2: SNHLY, FYNNEI. The V gene lost 2 bases and the J gene lost 3 bases, with 2 bases spanning the gap. CDR3 sequence (DNA): TGTGCCAGCAGTGAATTCTACGAGCAGTACTTC. Translating gives CASSEFYEQYF.

The gene calls are TRBV4-2 and TRBJ1-5, with TRBD1 identical over 9 bases. Germline-derived CDR1 and CDR2 are LGHNA and YNFKEQ. V lost 2 bases and J lost 3; bases outside the gene matches: 8. This CDR3 has 17 residues. In nucleotides, the CDR3 is TGTGCCAGCAGCCAAAGCGCGGGACAGGGCCCCAATCAGCCCCAGCATTTT. It is translated as CASSQSAGQGPNQPQHF.

The V call is TRBV29-1, the J call TRBJ2-7, with D maybe TRBD1 (5 bases). Germline assignment: CDR1 SQVTM and CDR2 ANQGSEA. The V gene lost 1 base and the J gene lost 6 bases, with 13 bases spanning the gap. CDR3 size: 13 residues. The CDR3 nucleotides read TGCAGCGTTGAAGCCCAGGGTTTGGGCGAGCAGTACTTC. This codes for CSVEAQGLGEQYF.

The chain combines TRBV5-1 with TRBJ1-2; D unclear. The CDR3 is 15 amino acids. The germline CDR1 and CDR2 sequences are SGHRS and YFSETQ. V shed 4 bases and J shed 0 bases, with 13 bases lying between them. CDR3 amino acids: CASSPDGPANYGYTF. As DNA, the CDR3 is TGCGCCAGCAGCCCCGATGGGCCAGCTAACTATGGCTACACCTTC.

This chain joins TRBV10-3 and TRBJ1-3; D perhaps matches TRBD1 (6 bases). V was pared by 5 bases and J by 4 bases, with 12 bases between. Germline CDR1 is ENHRY and CDR2 is SYGVKD. The CDR3 has 14 residues. The CDR3 region has the DNA TGTGCCATCAGTCGGCGGGACATAGGAAACACCATATATTTT. Protein: CAISRRDIGNTIYF.

The rearrangement links TRBV2 to TRBJ1-3; 7 bases line up with TRBD1. The CDR3 totals 15 residues. The germline V gene encodes CDR1 SNHLY and CDR2 FYNNEI. V gave up 3 bases and J gave up 2 bases; unmatched junction bases: 4. The CDR3 loop is CASSDQGVTGNTIYF. In DNA, the CDR3 is TGTGCCAGCAGTGACCAGGGGGTTACTGGAAACACCATATATTTT. Supplemented by reference TRBV2 and TRBJ1-3, the full variable domain reads EPEVTQTPSHQVTQMGQEVILRCVPISNHLYFYWYRQILGQKVEFLVSFYNNEISEKSEIFDDQFSVERPDGSNFTLKIRSTKLEDSAMYFCASSDQGVTGNTIYFGEGSWLTVV.

The sample holds a few counts of this clone. V usage is TRBV7-2 and J usage is TRBJ2-5; 8 bases line up with TRBD1. J lost 5 bases, V lost 2 bases, and 7 bases had no gene match. The CDR3 contains 15 residues. CDR1 and CDR2 from the germline V gene are SGHTA and FQGNSA. This CDR3 is CASSLRGRGQETQYF. CDR3 DNA sequence: TGTGCCAGCAGCTTAAGGGGCAGGGGGCAGGAGACCCAGTACTTC.

This chain uses TRBV11-2 with TRBJ2-7; no clear D. The CDR3 spans 14 residues. V dropped 5 bases and J dropped 2 bases, with 13 bases sitting between them. Looked up from germline, CDR1 is SGHAT and CDR2 is FQNNGV. CDR3 sequence reads: CASSPMDGPYEQYF. The CDR3, as DNA: TGTGCCAGCAGCCCAATGGACGGTCCCTACGAGCAGTACTTC.

The chain is built from TRBV12-5 and TRBJ2-3; D is unresolved. Between the trimmed V and J ends, which lost 1 base and 6 bases, there was a span of 17 bases. In germline, CDR1 is LGHNT, CDR2 FRNRAP. CDR3 length: 16 residues. DNA for the CDR3: TGTGCTAGTGGTTTGGCAAGGCCCGGAAGTGCTGATACGCAGTATTTT. Translating gives CASGLARPGSADTQYF.

The genes are TRBV10-3 and TRBJ1-1; perhaps TRBD1 as D (6 bases). Trimming left V 10 bases short and J 4 bases short, with 16 bases between. CDR3 length equals 13 residues. The germline V gene has CDR1 ENHRY and CDR2 SYGVKD. CDR3 nucleotide sequence: TGTGCCACTGCAGCAGGGGCGAGCACTGAAGCTTTCTTT. It codes for CATAAGASTEAFF.

This clone was found once. The chain has TRBV28 and TRBJ2-2, with D unresolved. Trimming took 3 bases from V and 6 from J, leaving 14 bases between them. This CDR3 contains 15 residues. Germline V gene sequence: CDR1 MDHEN, CDR2 SYDVKM. CDR3 nucleotide sequence: TGTGCCAGCAGTTTTCAAGGTTTCTTGGCCGGGGAGCTGTTTTTT. Its translation: CASSFQGFLAGELFF. Combining the CDR3 with reference TRBV28 and TRBJ2-2 gives the whole variable domain DVKVTQSSRYLVKRTGEKVFLECVQDMDHENMFWYRQDPGLGLRLIYFSYDVKMKEKGDIPEGYSVSREKKERFSLILESASTNQTSMYLCASSFQGFLAGELFFGEGSRLTVL.

The V call is TRBV5-1, the J call TRBJ1-2; a possible D gene is TRBD1 (6 bases). In germline, CDR1 is SGHRS, CDR2 YFSETQ. There are 13 residues in the CDR3. Trimming took 6 bases from V and 8 from J, leaving 17 bases between them. CDR3 nucleotide sequence: TGCGCCAGCACCCGGGGGGGCTCAGAGGGCTACACCTTC. Amino acid sequence: CASTRGGSEGYTF.

This clone was seen a few times. The J gene is TRBJ1-6, the V gene TRBV4-2; the D gene is possibly TRBD1 (6 bases). Germline CDR1 and CDR2: LGHNA and YNFKEQ. V gave up 0 bases and J gave up 4 bases, with 13 bases separating them. CDR3 length: 17 amino acids. CDR3 sequence (DNA): TGTGCCAGCAGCCAAGATGCAGGGGACGCGTATAATTCACCCCTCCACTTT. This translates into CASSQDAGDAYNSPLHF.

This clone was seen at least ten times. This CDR3 reads CASTRTGRGNQPQHF. The CDR3 region has the DNA TGTGCCAGCACCCGGACAGGGCGCGGCAATCAGCCCCAGCATTTT. The gene calls are TRBV27 and TRBJ1-5; TRBD1 matches 8 bases. The germline CDR1 and CDR2 sequences are MNHEY and SMNVEV (reference sequence). V shed 7 bases and J 2 bases; nucleotides not matched to a gene: 7. The CDR3 spans 15 residues.

This chain connects TRBV11-3 to TRBJ1-1; D is unresolved. Germline loops: CDR1 SGHNT, CDR2 YENEEA. Trimming pared 3 bases from V and 1 base from J, leaving 6 bases between. The CDR3 runs to 13 residues. The CDR3 loop reads CASSFTPNTEAFF. The CDR3 nucleotides read TGTGCCAGCAGCTTTACGCCGAACACTGAAGCTTTCTTT. Drawing the rest from reference TRBV11-3 and TRBJ1-1, the complete variable domain is EAGVVQSPRYKIIEKKQPVAFWCNPISGHNTLYWYLQNLGQGPELLIRYENEEAVDDSQLPKDRFSAERLKGVDSTLKIQPAELGDSAVYLCASSFTPNTEAFFGQGTRLTVV.